This TCR beta chain was sequenced during a study of OX40 agonist ivuxolimab in advanced cancers. Context from the whole study: Ivuxolimab was an agonistic, fully human IgG2 monoclonal antibody directed against OX40 (CD134), a costimulatory receptor. Intravenous ivuxolimab was administered to patients every 2 weeks at six dose levels: 0.01, 0.1, 0.3, 1.5, 3 and 10 mg/kg. Among the approximately 50 dose-escalation patients, around 20 had hepatocellular carcinoma, roughly 15 melanoma, 9 renal cell carcinoma and 9 head and neck cancer. In the dose-escalation cohort, 70% to 85% of patients were male, and the mean age was approximately 60 years, with a range of 23 to 79. Patients were allowed to have had prior anti-PD-1, anti-PD-L1 or anti-CTLA-4 therapy, and approximately 40% of the dose-escalation patients had been treated with checkpoint inhibitors. Partial responses occurred in three dose-escalation patients, of whom one had hepatocellular carcinoma and two had cutaneous melanoma. Peripheral TCRbeta sequencing aimed to test whether ivuxolimab altered TCR sequence diversity and caused clonal T-cell expansion. The paper covers the monotherapy dose-escalation part of the phase I ivuxolimab trial, which included N ≈ 54 patients. What the work shows at the level of the full study, not this receptor alone: At doses of 0.1 to 3.0 mg/kg, clonal expansion of both CD4+ and CD8+ blood T cells was observed from baseline to week 6. In the 0.1-3.0 mg/kg groups, partial responders were among the patients with the lowest normalized peripheral clonal expansion, particularly in CD8+ T cells. Low levels of normalized T-cell clonal expansion were also seen in some patients who did not respond. Antigen specificity was not determined for the clonally expanded peripheral T cells. After ivuxolimab, expanded clones were on average more numerous among CD8+ T cells than among CD4+ T cells.

On this clone itself: It lacks a known antigen. No clone much larger than this one lies a single base away; base qualities are absent.

Relative to germline, V is 4 bases shorter and J is 5 bases shorter, with 18 bases between their ends. CDR1 and CDR2, looked up from the germline V gene, are SGHTS and YDEGEE. The CDR3 contains 16 residues, cysteine and phenylalanine counted. Only the CDR3 portion is preserved as DNA: 48 bases, with reading frame beginning at the first base. Patients with a history of autoimmune disease or receiving systemic immunosuppression were excluded from the trial. Peripheral blood for TCR sequencing was collected from all dose cohorts at baseline, on cycle 4 day 1, and on cycle 7 day 1. The samples were drawn from a first-in-human, open-label, multicenter phase I dose-escalation trial of ivuxolimab. The trial enrolled adults with locally advanced or metastatic head and neck squamous cell, hepatocellular, melanoma or renal cell carcinoma. Before TCR sequencing, CD4+ T cells and CD8+ T cells from peripheral blood were sorted into separate populations.

Genomic DNA was extracted from sorted cells for sequencing of the TCRbeta CDR3 region. The immunoSEQ Assay was used to sequence the TCRbeta CDR3 regions. TCRdb took this table from immuneACCESS and kept in-frame rearrangements with V and J called. Such tables lack part of the clones; where checked against another copy, unresolved V genes explain under half of the gap, and the rest is unexplained. The sample data list 82,000 or so clones, and roughly 90% of these were observed just once. The ten largest clonotypes hold about 0.7% of the sample. The sequence joins TRBV5-8 to TRBJ2-2; TRBD2 is a possible D gene, resting on 6 matching bases. The receptor's source is an adult with an advanced solid tumor such as melanoma, head and neck, liver or kidney cancer. Sequencing used CD4+ or CD8+ T cells sorted from blood, obtained in a trial of the OX40 agonist ivuxolimab. The CDR3 protein is CASSPPEGRRTGELFF. The DNA reads as follows: TGTGCCAGCAGCCCTCCGGAGGGACGACGTACCGGGGAGCTGTTTTTT.